The sample holds one count of the clone carrying this TCR beta chain. Germline values: CDR1 MNHEY, CDR2 SMNVEV (reference sequence). This CDR3 contains 13 residues. With 2 bases removed from V and 1 base from J, the gap between germline ends came to 5 bases. The data belong to a study of cytomegalovirus exposure and HLA in healthy donors. This PCR relied on a set of 60 Vbeta primers and 13 Jbeta primers. Here immunoSEQ multiplex PCR was the method, and the copy in TCRdb shows in-frame clones only, minus some. The table lists around 200,000 clones, over 65% of them singletons. The clonotype was recovered from a woman in her sixties in good health and CMV-seropositive. Material for sequencing was PBMCs. J is TRBJ1-1 and V is TRBV27; no definite D call. The CDR3 loop is CASSLQANTEAFF. CDR3 nucleotides: TGTGCCAGCAGTTTACAGGCGAACACTGAAGCTTTCTTT.